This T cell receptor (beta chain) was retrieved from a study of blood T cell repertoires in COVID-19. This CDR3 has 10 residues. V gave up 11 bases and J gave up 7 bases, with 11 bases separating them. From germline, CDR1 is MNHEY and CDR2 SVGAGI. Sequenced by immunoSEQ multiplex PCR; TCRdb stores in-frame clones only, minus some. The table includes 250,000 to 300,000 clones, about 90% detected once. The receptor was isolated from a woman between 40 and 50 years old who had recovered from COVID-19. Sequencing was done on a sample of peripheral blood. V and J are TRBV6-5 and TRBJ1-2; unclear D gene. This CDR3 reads CAVSYLGYTF. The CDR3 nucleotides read TGTGCCGTTAGTTATCTTGGCTACACCTTC.